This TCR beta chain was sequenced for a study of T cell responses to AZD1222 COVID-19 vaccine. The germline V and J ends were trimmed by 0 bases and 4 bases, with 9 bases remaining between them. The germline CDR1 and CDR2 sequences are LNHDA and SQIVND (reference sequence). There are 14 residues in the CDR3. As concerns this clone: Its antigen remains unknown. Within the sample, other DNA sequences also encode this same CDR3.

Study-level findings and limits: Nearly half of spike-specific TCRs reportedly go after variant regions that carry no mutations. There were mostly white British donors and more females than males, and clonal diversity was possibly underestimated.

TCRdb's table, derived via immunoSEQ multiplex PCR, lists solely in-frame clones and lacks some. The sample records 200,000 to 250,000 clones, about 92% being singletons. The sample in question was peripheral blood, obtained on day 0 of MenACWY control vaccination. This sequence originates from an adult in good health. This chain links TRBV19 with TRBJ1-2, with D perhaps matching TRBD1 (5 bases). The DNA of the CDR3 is TGTGCCAGTAGTATAGACCGGGGCAGCTATGGCTACACCTTC. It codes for CASSIDRGSYGYTF.